The entry below describes one T cell receptor (beta chain). Its cognate antigen has yet to be identified. Per-base qualities were not stored, and no clone one base away is much larger. In the paper's terms, the time point label means: baseline before first vaccination. Samples from vaccinated people were obtained from the UK trials COV001 and COV002, which included a single-blind randomized controlled phase 2/3 trial of AZD1222 (ChAdOx1 nCoV-19) in healthy adults. Trial participant PBMC samples were collected at day 0 and day 28 after the second dose for TCRbeta chain sequencing. The CDR3 regions of human TCRbeta chains were analyzed by immunosequencing. On the authors' methods: TCRs in the repertoires were matched against a reference library of SARS-CoV-2-specific TCRs that had been generated with the MIRA antigen-specificity platform. Breadth was defined as the fraction of unique TCRs that were SARS-CoV-2-associated. Depth was defined as the fraction of total T cells that were SARS-CoV-2-associated. Using the MIRA data, each spike-specific TCR was mapped to the spike region that the TCR reacts to and placed in a CD4 or CD8 class. Log10-transformed breadth and depth values were compared by one-way ANOVA with Sidak's multiple comparisons tests. In TCRdb, the immuneACCESS table is reduced to in-frame sequences with V and J assigned. These tables do not hold every clone; where another copy was compared, an unresolved V gene accounts for under half, and the others remain unexplained. Clone size and the V and J calls come from that table; the DNA yielded D and trimming. The sample data list 100,000 to 150,000 clones, and approximately 87% of these were observed just once. The ten largest clones represent 10% of the sample.

This sample was taken from a study of T cell responses to AZD1222 COVID-19 vaccine (dated by TCRdb to about 2021). In terms of the full investigation: Because spike-specific TCR depth and breadth did not differ between the two schedules, AZD1222 recipients who got a second dose at roughly 4 weeks were pooled with those who got a second dose at roughly 12 weeks. A total of over 230 trial participants underwent TCR sequencing, of whom some 200 had received two doses of AZD1222 and roughly 26 had received two doses of the MenACWY control vaccine. Trial participants were enrolled by age into subgroups of 18-55, 56-69 and 70-plus years, and around 150, 28 and 57 TCR-sequenced participants, respectively, were included in these subgroups. Study-wide conclusions, independent of this receptor: Only five to seven AZD1222 recipients were SARS-CoV-2 seropositive at baseline, limiting conclusions about previously exposed vaccinees. Epitopes outside the regions mutated in the B.1.351 and B.1.1.7 variants were reportedly recognized by nearly half of the unique spike-specific TCRs. Participants were mostly white British and included more females than males, and it was suggested by the authors that clonal diversity may have been underestimated. A significant rise in spike-specific TCR breadth and depth was observed after two AZD1222 doses relative to day 0 and relative to MenACWY recipients. The 56-69-year group was small, and its depth increase did not reach significance, likely because of low power. CD4 TCRs associated with the vaccine covered the entire spike protein, and the dominant responses were in regions 160-218 and 743-854. Because no day 14 peak-response samples were available, the repertoires could be characterized only after the peak T cell response.

The germline V gene encodes CDR1 LGHDT and CDR2 YNNKEL (reference sequence). V is shortened by 3 bases, J by 3 bases, and the region joining them spans 16 bases. From cysteine to phenylalanine, the CDR3 is 16 amino acids long. The only DNA kept is the CDR3, 48 bases in frame from the first base. The receptor was derived from an adult in good health. The sequence is built from TRBV3-1 (or the pseudogene TRBV3-2) and TRBJ2-3, with a tentative D call of TRBD1 or TRBD2, each matching 5 bases. Sequenced here: peripheral blood, sampled on day 0 of AZD1222 vaccination. The CDR3: CASSQARDPATDTQYF. The DNA sequence follows: TGTGCCAGCAGCCAGGCCCGGGACCCGGCGACAGATACGCAGTATTTT.